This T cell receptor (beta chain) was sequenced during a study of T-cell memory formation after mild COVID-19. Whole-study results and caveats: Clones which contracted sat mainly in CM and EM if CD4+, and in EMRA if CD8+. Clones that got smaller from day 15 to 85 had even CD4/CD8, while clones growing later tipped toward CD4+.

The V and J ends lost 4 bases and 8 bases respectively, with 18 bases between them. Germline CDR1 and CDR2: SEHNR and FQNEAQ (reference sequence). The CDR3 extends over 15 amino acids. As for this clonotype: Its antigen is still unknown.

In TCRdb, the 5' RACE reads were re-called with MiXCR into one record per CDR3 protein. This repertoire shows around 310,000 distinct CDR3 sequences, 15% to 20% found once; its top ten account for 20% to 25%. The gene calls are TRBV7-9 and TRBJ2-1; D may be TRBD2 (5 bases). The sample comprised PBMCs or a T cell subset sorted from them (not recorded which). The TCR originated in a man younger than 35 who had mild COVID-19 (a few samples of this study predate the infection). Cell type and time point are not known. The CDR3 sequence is CASSSIKTGRDEQFF. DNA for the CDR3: TGTGCCAGCAGCTCGATAAAGACGGGAAGGGATGAGCAGTTCTTC.